Below, one T cell receptor beta chain is given with its context. Its cognate antigen is unknown. This specimen belongs to a study of cytomegalovirus exposure and HLA in healthy donors. Points from the study as a whole: For most subjects, TCR beta sequences were reported to predict HLA-A and HLA-B alleles with accuracy.

PCR amplification relied on 60 Vbeta primers (plus 13 Jbeta primers). The assay was immunoSEQ multiplex PCR, and TCRdb's table has in-frame clones only and misses some. The data hold over 90,000 clones, with around two thirds observed a single time. Germline assignment: CDR1 MNHNS and CDR2 SASEGT. This CDR3 is 13 amino acids long. V gave up 7 bases and J gave up 8 bases, with 14 bases separating them. The clonotype comes from a woman aged 45 to 65 in good health and CMV-seronegative. The genes are TRBV6-1 and TRBJ1-4; no clear D gene. What was sequenced was PBMCs. The CDR3 DNA sequence: TGTGCCAGCATACGGGTTAGCGGGGAAAAACTGTTTTTT. This encodes CASIRVSGEKLFF.